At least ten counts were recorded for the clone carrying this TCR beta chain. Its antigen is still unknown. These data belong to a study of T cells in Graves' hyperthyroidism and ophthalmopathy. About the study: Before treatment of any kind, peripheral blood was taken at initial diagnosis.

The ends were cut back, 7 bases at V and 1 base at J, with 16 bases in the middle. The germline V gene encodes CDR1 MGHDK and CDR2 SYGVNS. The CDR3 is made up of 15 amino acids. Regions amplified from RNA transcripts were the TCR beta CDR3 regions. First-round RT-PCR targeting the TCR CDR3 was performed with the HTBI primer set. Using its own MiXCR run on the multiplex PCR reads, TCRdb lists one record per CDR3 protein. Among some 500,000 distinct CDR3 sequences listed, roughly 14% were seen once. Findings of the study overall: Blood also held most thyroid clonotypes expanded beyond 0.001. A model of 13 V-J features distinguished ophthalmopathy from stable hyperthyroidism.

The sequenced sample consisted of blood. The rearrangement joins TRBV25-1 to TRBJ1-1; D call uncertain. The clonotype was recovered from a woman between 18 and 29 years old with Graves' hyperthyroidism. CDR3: CASNPPDGKNTEAFF. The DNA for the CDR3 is TGTGCCAGCAACCCTCCGGACGGGAAGAACACTGAAGCTTTCTTT.